This T cell receptor beta chain was sequenced for a study of control samples from healthy donors and cancer patients. Method: immunoSEQ multiplex PCR; TCRdb's copy keeps in-frame clones and lacks some. Of 180,000 or so clones listed, around 93% are singletons. V lost 7 bases to trimming and J lost 2 bases; unmatched junction nucleotides: 8. CDR3 size: 15 residues. Germline V lookup: CDR1 MNHEY, CDR2 SVGAGI. The receptor was derived from a woman aged 60-75 years in good health. Sequencing used blood. This sequence joins TRBV6-5 and TRBJ1-5, with TRBD1 identical over 7 bases. The CDR3 DNA is TGTGCCAGCACCGCACAGGGGACGGGCAATCAGCCCCAGCATTTT. This encodes CASTAQGTGNQPQHF.